One and the same sample provided the 22 T cell receptor beta chains below, sequenced in a study of response to subunit inactivated influenza vaccine. TCRdb called the RT-PCR reads again in MiXCR, with one record for every CDR3 protein. The sample holds approximately 730,000 distinct CDR3 sequences; roughly 13% are singletons and the top ten take less than 9%. Sequencing used PBMCs from blood, obtained roughly 15 days before vaccination. The receptor set was obtained from a man aged 50 to 59 who received an inactivated influenza vaccine.

This chain joins TRBV5-5 and TRBJ2-3; 14 nucleotides line up with TRBD2. The CDR3 consists of 18 residues. Germline CDR1 reads SGHKS; CDR2 reads YYEKEE (reference sequence). The J segment lost 2 bases and the V segment lost 3 bases, leaving 8 bases of the junction unmatched. CDR3 amino acids: CASSSTSGGARNTDTQYF. The DNA for the CDR3 is TGTGCCAGCAGCTCGACTAGCGGGGGGGCCCGCAACACAGATACGCAGTATTTT.

The chain carries TRBV4-1 and TRBJ2-7, with 15 bases that match TRBD2. Trimming removed 2 bases from V and 5 bases from J; junction bases left unmatched: 19. This CDR3 region has 21 residues. Germline-derived CDR1 and CDR2 are MGHRA and YSYEKL. CDR3 in amino acids: CASSQPLARTSGGAVVHEQYF. Here the CDR3 DNA reads TGCGCCAGCAGCCAACCCTTGGCGAGGACTAGCGGGGGGGCAGTCGTCCACGAGCAGTACTTC.

V usage is TRBV2 and J usage is TRBJ2-2; 8 bases fit TRBD1. The germline V gene encodes CDR1 SNHLY and CDR2 FYNNEI. This CDR3 is 14 amino acids long. Losses at the gene ends were 6 bases for V and 4 bases for J; bases not matched to a gene: 4. In DNA, the CDR3 is TGTGCCAGCAGGGGGACAGGAAGCACCGGGGAGCTGTTTTTT. Translating gives CASRGTGSTGELFF.

A few counts support this clonotype. The chain employs TRBV3-1 and TRBJ2-1; no clear D gene. The V end was cut by 0 bases, the J end by 4 bases, with 7 bases between. Germline CDR1 LGHDT, CDR2 YNNKEL (reference sequence). This CDR3 contains 14 residues. CDR3 in DNA: TGTGCCAGCAGCCAAGATGGGCTGTACAATGAGCAGTTCTTC. Its translation is CASSQDGLYNEQFF.

The chain couples TRBV12-3 or TRBV12-4 to TRBJ2-2; D call uncertain. There are 12 residues in the CDR3. V dropped 7 bases and J dropped 3 bases, with 6 bases sitting between them. CDR3 residues: CASTFYTGELFF. Here the CDR3 DNA reads TGTGCCAGCACTTTTTACACCGGGGAGCTGTTTTTT.

In this sample, this clonotype turned up a few times. The chain uses TRBV18 and TRBJ1-5; D may be TRBD1 (5 bases). The V gene lost 2 bases and the J gene lost 0 bases, with 8 bases spanning the gap. The germline V gene encodes CDR1 KGHSH and CDR2 LQKENI. This CDR3 has 15 amino acids. CDR3 in DNA: TGTGCCAGCTCACCATCCAGGGATAGCAATCAGCCCCAGCATTTT. Amino acids: CASSPSRDSNQPQHF.

The chain employs TRBV4-2 and TRBJ2-3, with a possible D match to TRBD1 (6 bases). In germline, CDR1 is LGHNA, CDR2 YNFKEQ. This CDR3 has 17 residues. V was clipped by 3 bases and J by 0 bases, with 16 bases between them. This CDR3 is CASSQAWGPSSTDTQYF. In nucleotides, the CDR3 is TGTGCCAGCAGCCAGGCTTGGGGGCCCTCTAGCACAGATACGCAGTATTTT.

This clonotype has only a few counts. The genes are TRBV2 and TRBJ2-1, with D unclear. In germline, CDR1 is SNHLY, CDR2 FYNNEI. The CDR3 spans 15 residues. Trimming shortened V by 2 bases and J by 2 bases, and 10 bases separated the two germline ends. CDR3 nucleotide sequence: TGTGCCAGCAGTGAAAAGACACCAACCTACAATGAGCAGTTCTTC. Protein sequence: CASSEKTPTYNEQFF.

The J gene is TRBJ2-2, the V gene TRBV29-1; the D is unclear. CDR3 size: 13 residues. Trimming stripped 2 bases from V and 6 bases from J, with 10 bases between. Germline V gene sequence: CDR1 SQVTM, CDR2 ANQGSEA. The CDR3 DNA follows: TGCAGCGTTGAAAACCCCCCTTCCGGGGAGCTGTTTTTT. Translating gives CSVENPPSGELFF.

This sequence joins TRBV5-5 and TRBJ2-7; TRBD1 is a possible D gene (6 bases). Trimming cost V 0 bases and J 2 bases, with 18 bases left between them. This CDR3 has 17 residues. CDR1 is SGHKS, CDR2 YYEKEE, per germline (reference sequence). The CDR3 loop reads CASSLESGRGFAYEQYF. CDR3 sequence (DNA): TGTGCCAGCAGCTTGGAATCAGGCAGGGGATTTGCCTACGAGCAGTACTTC.

The table lists this clonotype with a few counts. The chain recombines TRBV5-8 with TRBJ1-4; 7 positions agree with TRBD1. CDR3 length: 17 residues. The germline gives CDR1 SGHTS, CDR2 YDEGEE. Trimming removed 3 bases from V and 6 bases from J; junction bases left unmatched: 14. The CDR3, as DNA: TGTGCCAGCAGCTGGGTACAGACAGGGAGGGCGGATGAAAAACTGTTTTTT. Amino acids: CASSWVQTGRADEKLFF.

This clonotype appeared once. The chain is built from TRBV5-1 and TRBJ2-1, with D perhaps TRBD1 or TRBD2 (5 bases each). Germline lookup yields CDR1 SGHRS and CDR2 YFSETQ. The CDR3 is 15 residues long. Trimming left V 1 base short and J 7 bases short, with 15 bases between. The CDR3 DNA reads as TGCGCCAGCAGCTTGATGGGACCTGCGGGTAATGAGCAGTTCTTC. It translates to CASSLMGPAGNEQFF.

In its sample, this clonotype was seen many times. This chain links TRBV4-2 with TRBJ2-2, with TRBD2 matching 12 bases. This CDR3 contains 17 residues. The germline gives CDR1 LGHNA, CDR2 YNFKEQ. V dropped 4 bases and J dropped 5; count of bases not matched to a gene: 8. In DNA, the CDR3 is TGTGCCAGCAGCCCGACTAGCGGGAGAGAGGATACCGGGGAGCTGTTTTTT. Encoded protein: CASSPTSGREDTGELFF.

This clonotype has a handful of counts. The chain recombines TRBV5-1 with TRBJ2-1; 9 bases match TRBD2. With V trimmed by 2 bases and J by 9 bases, 9 bases remained unmatched. Germline CDR1 reads SGHRS; CDR2 reads YFSETQ. This CDR3 contains 15 residues. Written as DNA, the CDR3 is TGCGCCAGCAGCTTAGAGCGGGGGGTGATCACTGAGCAGTTCTTC. This translates into CASSLERGVITEQFF.

The chain employs TRBV6-5 and TRBJ2-2, with TRBD2 identical over 9 bases. The germline gives CDR1 MNHEY, CDR2 SVGAGI. The CDR3 covers 17 residues. V lost 0 bases, J lost 6 bases, and 8 bases stayed unmatched. CDR3 bases: TGTGCCAGCAGTTACTCGAGGCGGGGGGGCCAGTCCGGGGAGCTGTTTTTT. Amino acid sequence: CASSYSRRGGQSGELFF.

CDR3 amino acids: CASAKSGGHEQYF. CDR3 sequence (DNA): TGTGCCAGCGCTAAGTCGGGGGGTCACGAGCAGTACTTC. This rearrangement joins TRBV6-1 to TRBJ2-7; 7 bases are shared with TRBD2. The CDR3 loop spans 13 amino acids. Germline loops: CDR1 MNHNS, CDR2 SASEGT. With 8 bases clipped from V and 5 bases from J, the junction kept 9 bases outside the gene matches.

This clonotype was detected a few times. The CDR3 spells CASTLDVEQYF. The CDR3 DNA reads TGTGCCAGCACCTTGGACGTCGAGCAGTACTTC. The rearrangement links TRBV12-3 or TRBV12-4 to TRBJ2-7, with D uncertain. The V end was cut by 7 bases, the J end by 6 bases, with 10 bases between. This CDR3 has 11 amino acids.

V gene TRBV5-1 combines with J gene TRBJ1-1; D gene unclear. This CDR3 region has 14 residues. Germline loops: CDR1 SGHRS, CDR2 YFSETQ. Deletions cut 0 bases from V and 4 bases from J, with 10 bases between. The CDR3 here is CASSLGQRATEAFF. DNA of the CDR3: TGCGCCAGCAGCTTGGGGCAGAGAGCCACTGAAGCTTTCTTT.

The chain is built from TRBV28 and TRBJ2-1, with TRBD2 matching over 8 bases. Trimming took 4 bases from V and 3 from J; bases not matched to a gene: 8. The germline V gene encodes CDR1 MDHEN and CDR2 SYDVKM. The CDR3 runs to 16 residues. CDR3 DNA: TGTGCCAGCAGTTCTGCAACCGGGACTAGCTACAATGAGCAGTTCTTC. Amino acids: CASSSATGTSYNEQFF.

Ten or more counts support this clonotype. The chain combines TRBV20-1 with TRBJ2-5; 10 bases are shared with TRBD2. V trimming: 0 bases; J trimming: 5 bases; junction bases outside the gene matches: 6. The germline V gene has CDR1 DFQATT and CDR2 SNEGSKA (reference sequence). CDR3 length: 15 amino acids. The CDR3 is CSAREGTSARETQYF. The CDR3 coding sequence is TGCAGTGCTAGAGAGGGGACTAGCGCTCGGGAGACCCAGTACTTC.

The rearrangement links TRBV27 to TRBJ1-1, with TRBD1 as a possible D gene (5 bases). Trimming removed 2 bases at V and 0 bases at J, with 13 bases between. Germline V CDR1 and CDR2: MNHEY, SMNVEV (reference sequence). This CDR3 spans 16 amino acids. The CDR3 DNA follows: TGTGCCAGCAGTTTAACGTCAGGGTGGATGAACACTGAAGCTTTCTTT. Translating gives CASSLTSGWMNTEAFF.

This clonotype was counted ten times or more. V is TRBV12-3 or TRBV12-4 and J is TRBJ1-2, with D perhaps TRBD1 (5 bases). V lost 3 bases to trimming and J lost 5 bases, with 10 bases between them. The CDR3 is made up of 13 amino acids. The CDR3 region has the DNA TGTGCCAGCAGTTTGGGGCTAGGGTATGGCTACACCTTC. Its protein product is CASSLGLGYGYTF.